The sequence of this TCR beta chain was determined in a study of T cells in Graves' hyperthyroidism and ophthalmopathy. Researchers took RNA transcripts and amplified the TCR beta CDR3 regions from them. The HTBI primer set was used in a first-round RT-PCR of the TCR CDR3. One entry per CDR3 protein, called by TCRdb with MiXCR from the multiplex PCR reads. The data contain some 350,000 distinct CDR3 sequences, roughly an eighth of them singletons. For the diagnoses, clinical symptoms, serum thyroxine and TRAb, thyroid ultrasound and orbital computed tomography were used. Only a few counts were recorded for this clonotype. Germline CDR1 reads LNHDA; CDR2 reads SQIVND (reference sequence). The CDR3 has 17 amino acids. Trimming took 5 bases from V and 0 from J, leaving 17 bases between them.

The V gene is TRBV19, the J gene TRBJ1-5; D is unclear. This clonotype was obtained from a woman aged 40 to 55 with Graves' ophthalmopathy. Material: blood. CDR3 in DNA: TGTGCCAGTAGTCGGGAGTCCGCTAGTTATAGCAATCAGCCCCAGCATTTT. Translation gives CASSRESASYSNQPQHF.